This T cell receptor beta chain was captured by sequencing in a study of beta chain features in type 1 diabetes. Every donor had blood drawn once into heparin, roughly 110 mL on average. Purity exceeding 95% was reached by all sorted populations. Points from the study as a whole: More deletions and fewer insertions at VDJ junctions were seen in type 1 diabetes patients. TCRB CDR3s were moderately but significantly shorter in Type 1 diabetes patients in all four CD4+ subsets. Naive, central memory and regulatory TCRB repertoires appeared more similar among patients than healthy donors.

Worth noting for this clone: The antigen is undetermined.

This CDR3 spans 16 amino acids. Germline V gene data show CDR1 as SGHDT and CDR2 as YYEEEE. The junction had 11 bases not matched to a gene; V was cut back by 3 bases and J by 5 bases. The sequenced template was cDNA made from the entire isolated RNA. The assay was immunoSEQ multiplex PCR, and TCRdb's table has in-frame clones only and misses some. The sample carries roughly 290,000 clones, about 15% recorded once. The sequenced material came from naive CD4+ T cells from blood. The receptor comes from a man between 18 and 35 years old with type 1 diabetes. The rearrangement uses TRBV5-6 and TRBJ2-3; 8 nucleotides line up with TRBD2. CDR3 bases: TGTGCCAGCAGCTATATCGGCGGGAGGAGTAGAGATACGCAGTATTTT. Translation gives CASSYIGGRSRDTQYF.